Listed below are T cell receptor beta chains from one sample, sequenced in a study of blood T cell repertoires in COVID-19. The data were produced by immunoSEQ multiplex PCR, yet TCRdb's version contains in-frame clones alone and is incomplete. The table has roughly 140,000 clones, around 80% seen once. The material sequenced was peripheral blood. Receptor source: a man aged 55 to 70 with active or convalescent COVID-19. CDR3s leave out the opening cysteine and the closing phenylalanine or tryptophan. Each record gives: D gene, CDR3 length, V gene, CDR3 protein. A D gene is named only where the DNA matches it firmly.

TRBD2	12	TRBV9	ASSVAGGGDTQY
-	13	TRBV6-1	ASSEPGHGSNEQF
-	11	TRBV11-1	ASRNVAGNTIY
TRBD1	12	TRBV7-3	ASSLEGASYGYT
TRBD1	9	TRBV5-1	ASSFGTVAF
-	12	TRBV11-3	ASSLGGPVNEQF
TRBD1	13	TRBV7-6	ASSHRQGAGTEAF
-	14	TRBV7-8	ASSPNPGMEAGEQY
-	13	TRBV6-2/TRBV6-3	ASSHPLGHSGELF
TRBD2	12	TRBV19	ASSMGLADYEQY
-	12	TRBV6-5	ASSYGPPRQPLH
-	11	TRBV27	ASTGHMNTEAF
TRBD2	13	TRBV24-1	ATSDPGLAGDEQY
-	12	TRBV5-1	ASSLMGSRGEQY
-	11	TRBV9	ASSVRSTDTQY
TRBD1	13	TRBV28	ASSLMGQSSYEQY
-	16	TRBV5-1	ASSLASGARTYQETQY
-	13	TRBV6-2/TRBV6-3	ASSRRAGRNQPQH
TRBD2	12	TRBV30	AWSSGSIAGELF
TRBD2	12	TRBV7-9	ASSFSGTYNEQF
-	19	TRBV24-1	ATSKRAPETPALLSGNTIY
-	13	TRBV27	ASTRIAEWGYEQY
-	12	TRBV19	ASSIGGGLNEQF
-	11	TRBV7-9	ASIQASTDTQY
-	14	TRBV28	ASSFSRGEGTQPQH
TRBD2	14	TRBV9	ASSAGGGLADYEQY